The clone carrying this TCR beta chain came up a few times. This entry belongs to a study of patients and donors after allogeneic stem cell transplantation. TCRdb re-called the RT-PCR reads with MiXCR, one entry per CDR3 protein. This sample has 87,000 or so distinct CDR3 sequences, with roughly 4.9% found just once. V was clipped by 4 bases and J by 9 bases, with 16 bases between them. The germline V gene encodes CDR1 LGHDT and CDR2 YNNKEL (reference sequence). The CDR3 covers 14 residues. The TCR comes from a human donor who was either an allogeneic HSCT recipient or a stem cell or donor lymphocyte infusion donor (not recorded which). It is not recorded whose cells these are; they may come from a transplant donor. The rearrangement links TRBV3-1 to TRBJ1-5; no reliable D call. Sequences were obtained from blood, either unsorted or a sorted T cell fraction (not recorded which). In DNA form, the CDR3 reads TGTGCCAGCAGCCCTAGCGGTAGTGGTACGCCCCAGCATTTT. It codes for CASSPSGSGTPQHF.